The clone carrying this TCR beta chain showed up many times. This sample is drawn from a study of T cells in Graves' hyperthyroidism and ophthalmopathy. RNA transcripts gave rise to amplified TCR beta CDR3 regions. The HTBI primer set was used in a first-round RT-PCR of the TCR CDR3. One entry per CDR3 protein, called by TCRdb with MiXCR from the multiplex PCR reads. The table records 250,000 to 300,000 distinct CDR3 sequences, 13% to 15% of them present only once. Germline V gene lookup returns CDR1 MNHEY and CDR2 SMNVEV (reference sequence). This CDR3 contains 13 residues. V was clipped by 6 bases and J by 0 bases, with 6 bases between them.

The clonotype originates from a woman aged 45-59 years with Graves' hyperthyroidism that later progressed to Graves' ophthalmopathy. The sample was blood. The V and J genes are TRBV27 and TRBJ1-5; D gene ambiguous. CDR3 region: CASSLGSNQPQHF. DNA for the CDR3: TGTGCCAGCAGCTTAGGTAGCAATCAGCCCCAGCATTTT.